These 26 T cell receptor beta chains were all obtained from the same sample, sequenced in a study of blood T cells in healthy people across ages. A second 7 to 11 cycle PCR used barcoded and J-beta primers. TCRdb reprocessed the 5' RACE reads via MiXCR and lists one record per CDR3 protein. Counted here are hundreds of thousands of distinct CDR3 sequences, 35% to 50% occurring once; the ten biggest clones make up approximately 31%. Sequenced sample: blood. The receptor set was obtained from a man at least 80 years old in good health.

This clonotype was recorded a few times. V and J are TRBV7-3 and TRBJ2-7; weak D call: TRBD2 (6 bases). Trimming cost V 5 bases and J 3 bases, with 11 bases left between them. The CDR3 extends over 13 amino acids. Germline V gene sequence: CDR1 SGHTA, CDR2 FQGTGA. The CDR3 coding sequence is TGTGCCAGCAGCCCCGGGGAGGTCTACGAGCAGTACTTC. Amino acids: CASSPGEVYEQYF.

In its sample, this clonotype was seen a few times. The chain recombines TRBV12-3 or TRBV12-4 with TRBJ1-1; TRBD1 agrees at 9 bases. The CDR3 contains 15 residues. V shed 5 bases and J 2 bases; nucleotides not matched to a gene: 6. This CDR3 is CASSDWTGENTEAFF. The DNA of the CDR3 is TGTGCCAGCAGTGATTGGACAGGGGAAAACACTGAAGCTTTCTTT.

This clonotype occurred once. The chain uses TRBV25-1 and TRBJ2-3; 14 bases agree with TRBD2. The trim removed 4 bases at V and 5 bases at J, leaving 8 bases unmatched. The CDR3 covers 17 residues. The V gene's germline CDR1 is MGHDK and CDR2 SYGVNS. DNA of the CDR3: TGTGCCAGCAGTGCCAGACTAGCGGGAGGGCCGGGAGATACGCAGTATTTT. Protein sequence: CASSARLAGGPGDTQYF.

The gene calls are TRBV13 and TRBJ2-5; D is unclear. This CDR3 has 14 amino acids. CDR1 is PRHDT, CDR2 FYEKMQ, per germline (reference sequence). V was cut by 1 base and J by 5 bases, with 11 bases left in between. The DNA of the CDR3 is TGTGCCAGCAGCTTAGTTGGTTTTTTTGAGACCCAGTACTTC. This gives the protein CASSLVGFFETQYF.

V gene TRBV7-9 combines with J gene TRBJ1-1; D perhaps matches TRBD1 (6 bases). Trimming left V 0 bases short and J 1 base short, with 12 bases between. CDR3 length equals 16 residues. Looked up from germline, CDR1 is SEHNR and CDR2 is FQNEAQ (reference sequence). The CDR3 sequence: CASSLASTGKNTEAFF. The CDR3 nucleotides read TGTGCCAGCAGCTTAGCTAGTACAGGGAAGAACACTGAAGCTTTCTTT.

This clonotype was recorded many times. The chain recombines TRBV7-2 with TRBJ1-5; a weak D match, TRBD1 (6 bases). The CDR3 covers 16 residues. The ends were cut back, 1 base at V and 3 bases at J, with 13 bases in the middle. From germline, CDR1 is SGHTA and CDR2 FQGNSA. CDR3 sequence: CASSLGRGGVNQPQHF. The CDR3, as DNA: TGTGCCAGCAGCTTAGGTAGGGGGGGGGTCAATCAGCCCCAGCATTTT.

The chain has TRBV6-4 and TRBJ2-5; D may be TRBD1 (5 bases). The end of the DNA aligns better with TRBJ2-7, so the J call may be wrong. Germline CDR1 MRHNA, CDR2 SNTAGT. This CDR3 spans 13 amino acids. CDR3 bases: TGTGCCAGCAGCAGAGATCAGGGTGCCGAGCAGTACTTC. Protein product: CASSRDQGAEQYF.

This clonotype was seen only a few times. The chain has TRBV20-1 and TRBJ2-7; the D gene is possibly TRBD1 (5 bases). Germline CDR1 DFQATT, CDR2 SNEGSKA (reference sequence). Deletions cut 6 bases from V and 0 bases from J, with 15 bases between. The CDR3 runs to 14 residues. The CDR3 DNA sequence: TGCAGTGCCATGGGTGTTGGGGCCTCCTACGAGCAGTACTTC. As protein: CSAMGVGASYEQYF.

This chain connects TRBV6-5 to TRBJ2-6; D is perhaps TRBD1 or TRBD2 (5 bases each). Germline assignment: CDR1 MNHEY and CDR2 SVGAGI. This CDR3 has 16 amino acids. V lost 5 bases, J lost 0 bases, and 11 bases lay in between. This CDR3 is CASSRDGSSGANVLTF. The CDR3 DNA follows: TGTGCCAGCAGTAGGGACGGCAGCTCTGGGGCCAACGTCCTGACTTTC.

The chain couples TRBV27 to TRBJ1-5, with D possibly matching TRBD1 (5 bases). This CDR3 contains 16 residues. Trimming removed 2 bases from V and 2 bases from J, with 13 bases in between. Germline-derived CDR1 and CDR2 are MNHEY and SMNVEV (reference sequence). In DNA form, the CDR3 reads TGTGCCAGCAGTTTAACGGGGCTTGGGGGCAATCAGCCCCAGCATTTT. It codes for CASSLTGLGGNQPQHF.

The chain employs TRBV7-3 and TRBJ2-1; TRBD2 matches 10 bases. The CDR3 consists of 15 residues. The J segment lost 6 bases and the V segment lost 0 bases, leaving 2 bases of the junction unmatched. CDR1 is SGHTA, CDR2 FQGTGA, per germline. CDR3: CASSLTRTSGNEQFF. In nucleotides, the CDR3 is TGTGCCAGCAGCTTAACCCGGACTAGCGGCAATGAGCAGTTCTTC.

This clonotype came up a few times. This chain connects TRBV7-8 to TRBJ1-1; tentatively, D is TRBD1 (6 bases). V dropped 2 bases and J dropped 1 base, with 11 bases sitting between them. From germline, CDR1 is SGHVS and CDR2 FQNEAQ. This CDR3 contains 15 residues. This CDR3 reads CASSLTDRPNTEAFF. In nucleotides, the CDR3 is TGTGCCAGCAGCTTAACCGACAGGCCGAACACTGAAGCTTTCTTT.

This clonotype was recorded a few times. This chain connects TRBV7-2 to TRBJ1-2; D is perhaps TRBD1 (5 bases). There are 14 residues in the CDR3. V was trimmed by 3 bases and J by 1 base, leaving 9 bases between them. The germline V gene encodes CDR1 SGHTA and CDR2 FQGNSA. The CDR3 loop reads CASSFEQVNYGYTF. The DNA of the CDR3 is TGTGCCAGCAGCTTCGAACAGGTTAACTATGGCTACACCTTC.

The J gene is TRBJ1-2, the V gene TRBV6-1, with D possibly being TRBD1 (6 bases). The CDR3 has 13 amino acids. The germline V gene encodes CDR1 MNHNS and CDR2 SASEGT. Trimming cost V 3 bases and J 8 bases, with 13 bases left between them. The DNA for the CDR3 is TGTGCCAGCAGTGAGGGGGGGCCCGTCGGCTACACCTTC. Residues: CASSEGGPVGYTF.

This clonotype occurred a few times. This chain connects TRBV5-1 to TRBJ2-5, with 8 nucleotides matching TRBD2. J was trimmed by 5 bases and V by 2 bases; bases with no gene match: 5. Per germline, CDR1 SGHRS and CDR2 YFSETQ. This CDR3 spans 14 amino acids. CDR3 coding DNA: TGCGCCAGCAGCTTAATTAGCGGGGAGGAGACCCAGTACTTC. It is translated as CASSLISGEETQYF.

The genes are TRBV19 and TRBJ1-6, with D perhaps matching TRBD1 (6 bases). Trimming shortened V by 5 bases and J by 10 bases, and 18 bases separated the two germline ends. This CDR3 comprises 15 residues. Germline CDR1 is LNHDA and CDR2 is SQIVND (reference sequence). The CDR3 sequence: CASSPTGSPGSPLHF. DNA of the CDR3: TGTGCCAGTAGTCCCACAGGGTCACCAGGGTCACCCCTCCACTTT.

About this clonotype: A much larger clone is a single base away; this may be a read error. This chain connects TRBV7-3 to TRBJ2-5; unclear D gene. Trimming pared 3 bases from V and 6 bases from J, leaving 11 bases between. The CDR3 runs to 13 residues. Germline lookup yields CDR1 SGHTA and CDR2 FQGTGA. CDR3 in amino acids: CASSFDAGQTQYF. The CDR3 region has the DNA TGTGCCAGCAGCTTCGACGCCGGGCAGACCCAGTACTTC.

This clonotype was seen a few times. The V call is TRBV28, the J call TRBJ1-1, with 7 bases aligning to TRBD1. The V gene's germline CDR1 is MDHEN and CDR2 SYDVKM. V lost 5 bases, J lost 2 bases, and 8 bases stayed unmatched. This CDR3 region has 15 residues. The DNA for the CDR3 is TGTGCCAGCAGTCCTCAGACAGGGATAAACACTGAAGCTTTCTTT. The encoded protein is CASSPQTGINTEAFF.

V gene TRBV4-3 combines with J gene TRBJ1-1; D is unresolved. V was trimmed by 2 bases and J by 1 base, leaving 8 bases between them. CDR1 LGHNA and CDR2 YSLEER come from the germline V gene. This CDR3 has 14 residues. CDR3 nucleotide sequence: TGCGCCAGCAGCCAAACAGTGACGAACACTGAAGCTTTCTTT. Translating gives CASSQTVTNTEAFF.

About this clonotype: A read error may produce the germline difference seen at one junction end. The chain combines TRBV9 with TRBJ2-3, with TRBD2 matching over 11 bases. The germline V gene encodes CDR1 SGDLS and CDR2 YYNGEE. The CDR3 totals 17 residues. The CDR3 region is CASSVDPLAGGTDTQYF. CDR3 nucleotide sequence: TGTGCTAGCAGCGTAGACCCACTAGCGGGAGGCACAGATACGCAGTATTTT.

This clonotype occurred a few times. The chain joins TRBV7-2 to TRBJ2-5, with D possibly TRBD2 on 6 matching bases. Trimming took off 3 bases at V and 0 bases at J, with 11 bases between the two ends. Germline loops: CDR1 SGHTA, CDR2 FQGNSA. The CDR3 covers 15 residues. The CDR3 nucleotides read TGTGCCAGCAGCTTTCGGGGGTCTTACCAAGAGACCCAGTACTTC. It translates to CASSFRGSYQETQYF.

This clonotype was counted ten times or more. This may arise from a read error, as a much more abundant clone is one base away. V is TRBV7-9 and J is TRBJ2-7; perhaps D is TRBD1 or TRBD2 (5 bases each). The germline V gene has CDR1 SEHNR and CDR2 FQNEAQ (reference sequence). Trimming shortened V by 5 bases and J by 0 bases, and 11 bases separated the two germline ends. The CDR3 totals 14 residues. In DNA, the CDR3 is TGTGCCAGCAGCGTACGGGACGGCTCCTACGAGCAGTACTTC. Translating gives CASSVRDGSYEQYF.

This clonotype was seen only once. CDR3 residues: CASSQGPGGTLHF. DNA of the CDR3: TGTGCCAGCAGCCAGGGACCTGGAGGCACCCTCCACTTT. This chain joins TRBV3-1 and TRBJ1-6; tentative D call: TRBD1 (5 bases). CDR3 length: 13 amino acids. Trimming pared 3 bases from V and 14 bases from J, leaving 14 bases between. Looked up from germline, CDR1 is LGHDT and CDR2 is YNNKEL (reference sequence).

As to this clonotype: With a much larger clone just one base away, this may be a read error. The chain links TRBV5-1 to TRBJ2-7; D perhaps matches TRBD2 (6 bases). Trimming took 3 bases from V and 2 from J, leaving 9 bases between them. The V gene's germline CDR1 is SGHRS and CDR2 YFSETQ. This CDR3 spans 13 amino acids. CDR3: CASSWEATYEQYF. CDR3 DNA sequence: TGCGCCAGCAGCTGGGAGGCGACCTACGAGCAGTACTTC.

The V gene is TRBV12-3 or TRBV12-4, the J gene TRBJ2-7; no clear D gene. This CDR3 spans 13 amino acids. With 3 bases removed from V and 0 bases from J, the gap between germline ends came to 6 bases. The CDR3 nucleotides are TGTGCCAGCAGTTTTGGGGTCTCCTACGAGCAGTACTTC. This codes for CASSFGVSYEQYF.

A single count supports this clonotype. The rearrangement links TRBV10-2 to TRBJ2-7; no firm D call. Germline CDR1 WSHSY, CDR2 SAAADI. CDR3 length: 15 amino acids. Trimming removed 0 bases at V and 2 bases at J, with 11 bases between. CDR3 nucleotides: TGCGCCAGCAGTGAGTCTGGCAGATCTACCTACGAGCAGTACTTC. Translated, it gives CASSESGRSTYEQYF.